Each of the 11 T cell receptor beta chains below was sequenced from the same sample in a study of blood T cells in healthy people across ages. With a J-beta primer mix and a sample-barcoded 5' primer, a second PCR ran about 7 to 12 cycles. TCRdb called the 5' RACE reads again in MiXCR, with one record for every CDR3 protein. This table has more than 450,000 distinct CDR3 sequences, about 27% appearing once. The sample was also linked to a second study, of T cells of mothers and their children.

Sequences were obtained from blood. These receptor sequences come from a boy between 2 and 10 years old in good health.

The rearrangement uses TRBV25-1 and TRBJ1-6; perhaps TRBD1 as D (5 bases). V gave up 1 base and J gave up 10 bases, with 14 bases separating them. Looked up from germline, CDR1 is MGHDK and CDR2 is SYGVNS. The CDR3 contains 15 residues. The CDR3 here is CASSESSRARSPLHF. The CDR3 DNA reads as TGTGCCAGCAGTGAATCGAGCAGGGCTAGATCACCCCTCCACTTT.

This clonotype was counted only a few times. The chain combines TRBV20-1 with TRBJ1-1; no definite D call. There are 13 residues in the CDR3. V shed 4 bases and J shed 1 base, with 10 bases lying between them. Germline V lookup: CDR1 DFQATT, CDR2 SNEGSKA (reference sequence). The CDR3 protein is CSAKSVKNTEAFF. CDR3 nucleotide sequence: TGCAGTGCTAAGTCGGTTAAGAACACTGAAGCTTTCTTT.

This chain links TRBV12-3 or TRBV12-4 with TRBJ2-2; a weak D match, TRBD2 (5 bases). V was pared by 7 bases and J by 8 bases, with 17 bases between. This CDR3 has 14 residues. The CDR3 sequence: CASTGEIVGGELFF. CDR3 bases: TGTGCCAGCACCGGGGAGATTGTCGGAGGGGAGCTGTTTTTT.

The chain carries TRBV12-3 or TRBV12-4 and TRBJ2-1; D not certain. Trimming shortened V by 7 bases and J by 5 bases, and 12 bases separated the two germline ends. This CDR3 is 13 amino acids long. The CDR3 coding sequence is TGTGCCAGCACCCTTGGACGGGACAATGAGCAGTTCTTC. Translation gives CASTLGRDNEQFF.

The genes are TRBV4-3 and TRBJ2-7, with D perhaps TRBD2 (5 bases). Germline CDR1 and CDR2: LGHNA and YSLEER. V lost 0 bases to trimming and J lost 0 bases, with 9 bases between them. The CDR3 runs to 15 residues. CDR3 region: CASSQDSESSYEQYF. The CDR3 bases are TGCGCCAGCAGCCAAGATAGCGAAAGCTCCTACGAGCAGTACTTC.

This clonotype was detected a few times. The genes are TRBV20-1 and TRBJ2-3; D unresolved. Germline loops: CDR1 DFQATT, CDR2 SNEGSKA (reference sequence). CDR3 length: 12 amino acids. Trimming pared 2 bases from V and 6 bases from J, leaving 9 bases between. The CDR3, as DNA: TGCAGTGCTAGAAGTGAATTGGATACGCAGTATTTT. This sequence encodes CSARSELDTQYF.

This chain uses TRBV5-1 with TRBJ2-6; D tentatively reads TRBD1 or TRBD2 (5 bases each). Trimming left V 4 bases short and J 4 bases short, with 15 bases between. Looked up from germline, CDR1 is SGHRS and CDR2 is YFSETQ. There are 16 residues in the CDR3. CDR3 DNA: TGCGCCAGCAGCGAGTCCGAGGGGACCGGGGCCAACGTCCTGACTTTC. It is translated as CASSESEGTGANVLTF.

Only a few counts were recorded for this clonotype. The DNA of the CDR3 is TGCGCCAGCAGCCCTGACAGGGAGGGCTTTGGGACCCAGTACTTC. Encoded protein: CASSPDREGFGTQYF. The chain is built from TRBV5-1 and TRBJ2-5; TRBD1 or TRBD2 may be the D gene (7 bases each). The germline V gene encodes CDR1 SGHRS and CDR2 YFSETQ. This CDR3 comprises 15 residues. V dropped 4 bases and J dropped 7 bases, with 20 bases sitting between them. Variable domain in full (rest from reference TRBV5-1 and TRBJ2-5): KAGVTQTPRYLIKTRGQQVTLSCSPISGHRSVSWYQQTPGQGLQFLFEYFSETQRNKGNFPGRFSGRQFSNSRSEMNVSTLELGDSALYLCASSPDREGFGTQYFGPGTRLLVL.

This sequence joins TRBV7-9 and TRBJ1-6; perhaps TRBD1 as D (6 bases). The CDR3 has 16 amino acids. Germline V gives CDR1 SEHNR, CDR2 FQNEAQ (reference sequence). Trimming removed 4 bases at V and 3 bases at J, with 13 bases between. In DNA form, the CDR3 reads TGTGCCAGCAGCTCAGAACAGGGTGTCTATAATTCACCCCTCCACTTT. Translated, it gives CASSSEQGVYNSPLHF. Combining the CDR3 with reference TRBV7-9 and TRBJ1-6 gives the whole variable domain DTGVSQNPRHKITKRGQNVTFRCDPISEHNRLYWYRQTLGQGPEFLTYFQNEAQLEKSRLLSDRFSAERPKGSFSTLEIQRTEQGDSAMYLCASSSEQGVYNSPLHFGNGTRLTVT.

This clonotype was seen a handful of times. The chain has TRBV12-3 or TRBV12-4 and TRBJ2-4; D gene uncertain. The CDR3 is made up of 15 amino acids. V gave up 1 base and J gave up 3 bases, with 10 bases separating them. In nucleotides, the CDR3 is TGTGCCAGCAGTTTAGAGGGTTTAATCAAAAACATTCAGTACTTC. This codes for CASSLEGLIKNIQYF.

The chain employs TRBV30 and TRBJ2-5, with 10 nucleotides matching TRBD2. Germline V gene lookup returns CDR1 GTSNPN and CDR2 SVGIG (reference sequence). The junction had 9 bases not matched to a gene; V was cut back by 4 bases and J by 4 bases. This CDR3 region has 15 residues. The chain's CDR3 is CAWNLAGGSGETQYF. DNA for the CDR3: TGTGCCTGGAACTTAGCGGGGGGATCCGGAGAGACCCAGTACTTC. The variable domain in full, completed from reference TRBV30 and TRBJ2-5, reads SQTIHQWPATLVQPVGSPLSLECTVEGTSNPNLYWYRQAAGRGLQLLFYSVGIGQISSEVPQNLSASRPQDRQFILSSKKLLLSDSGFYLCAWNLAGGSGETQYFGPGTRLLVL.